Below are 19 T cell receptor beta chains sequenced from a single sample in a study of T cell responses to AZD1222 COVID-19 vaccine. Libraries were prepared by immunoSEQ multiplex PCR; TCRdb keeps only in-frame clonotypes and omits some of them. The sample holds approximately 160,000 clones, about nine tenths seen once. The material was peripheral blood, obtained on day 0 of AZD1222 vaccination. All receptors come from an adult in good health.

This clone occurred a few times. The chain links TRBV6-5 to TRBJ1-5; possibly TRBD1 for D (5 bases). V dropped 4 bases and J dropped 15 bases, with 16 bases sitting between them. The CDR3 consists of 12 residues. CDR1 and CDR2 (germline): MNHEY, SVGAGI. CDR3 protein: CASSSGPLLGHF. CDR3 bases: TGTGCCAGCAGTTCGGGACCCTTATTGGGGCATTTT.

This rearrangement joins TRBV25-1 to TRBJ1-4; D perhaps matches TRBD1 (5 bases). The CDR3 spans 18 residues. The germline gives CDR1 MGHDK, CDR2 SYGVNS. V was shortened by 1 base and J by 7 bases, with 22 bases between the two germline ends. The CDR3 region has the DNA TGTGCCAGCAGTGAATTAGCGCAGGGAGCAATAGGTGGTGAAAAACTGTTTTTT. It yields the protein CASSELAQGAIGGEKLFF.

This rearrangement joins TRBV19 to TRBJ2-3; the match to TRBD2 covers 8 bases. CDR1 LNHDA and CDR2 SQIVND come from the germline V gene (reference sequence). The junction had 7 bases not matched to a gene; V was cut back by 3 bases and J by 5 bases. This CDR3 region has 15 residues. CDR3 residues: CASSITGGPRDTQYF. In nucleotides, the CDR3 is TGTGCCAGTAGTATTACGGGGGGGCCGAGAGATACGCAGTATTTT.

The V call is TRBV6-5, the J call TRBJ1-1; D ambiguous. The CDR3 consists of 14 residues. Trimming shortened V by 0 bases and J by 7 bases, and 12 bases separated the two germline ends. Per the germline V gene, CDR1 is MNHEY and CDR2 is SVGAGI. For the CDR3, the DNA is TGTGCCAGCAGTTACTCCGACGGAGTGGGTGAAGCTTTCTTT. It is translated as CASSYSDGVGEAFF.

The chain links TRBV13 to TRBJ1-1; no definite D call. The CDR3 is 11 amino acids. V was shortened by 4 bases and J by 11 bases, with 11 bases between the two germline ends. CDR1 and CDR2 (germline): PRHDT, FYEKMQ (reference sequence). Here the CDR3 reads CASSSGPWAFF. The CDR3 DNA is TGTGCCAGCAGCTCAGGCCCCTGGGCTTTCTTT.

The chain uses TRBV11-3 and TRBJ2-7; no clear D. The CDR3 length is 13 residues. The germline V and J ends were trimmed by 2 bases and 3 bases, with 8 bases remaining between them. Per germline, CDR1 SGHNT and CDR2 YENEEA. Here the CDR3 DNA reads TGTGCCAGCAGCTTAAACAGAATCTACGAGCAGTACTTC. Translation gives CASSLNRIYEQYF.

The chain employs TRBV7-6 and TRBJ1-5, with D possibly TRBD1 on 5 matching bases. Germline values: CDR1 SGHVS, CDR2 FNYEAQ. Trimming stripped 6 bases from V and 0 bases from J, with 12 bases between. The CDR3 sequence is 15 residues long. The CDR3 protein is CASSLTDSSNQPQHF. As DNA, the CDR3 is TGTGCCAGCAGTCTGACAGACTCTAGCAATCAGCCCCAGCATTTT.

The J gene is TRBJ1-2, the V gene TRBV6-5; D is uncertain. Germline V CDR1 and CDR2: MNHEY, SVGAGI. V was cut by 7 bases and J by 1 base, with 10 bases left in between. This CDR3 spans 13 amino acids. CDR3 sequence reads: CASKPELNYGYTF. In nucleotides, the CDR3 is TGTGCCAGCAAGCCCGAACTTAACTATGGCTACACCTTC.

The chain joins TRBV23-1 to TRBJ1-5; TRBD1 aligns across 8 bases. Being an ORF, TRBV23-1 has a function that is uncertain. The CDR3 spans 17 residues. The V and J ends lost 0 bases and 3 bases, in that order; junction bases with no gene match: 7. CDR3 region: CASSQSAPGGINQPQHF. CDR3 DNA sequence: TGCGCCAGCAGTCAATCAGCCCCAGGGGGCATCAATCAGCCCCAGCATTTT.

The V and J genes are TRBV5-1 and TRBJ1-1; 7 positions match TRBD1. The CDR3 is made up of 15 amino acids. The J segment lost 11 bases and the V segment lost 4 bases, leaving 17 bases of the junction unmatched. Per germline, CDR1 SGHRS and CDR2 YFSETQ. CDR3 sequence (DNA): TGCGCCAGCAGCACAGGACAGGTTCAGTACGCTAGCGCTTTCTTT. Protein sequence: CASSTGQVQYASAFF.

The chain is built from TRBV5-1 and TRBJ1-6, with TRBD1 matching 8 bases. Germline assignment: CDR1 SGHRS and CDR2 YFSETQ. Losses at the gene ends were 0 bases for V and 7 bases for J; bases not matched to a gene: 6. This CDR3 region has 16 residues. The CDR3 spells CASSLANRGFNSPLHF. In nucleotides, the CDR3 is TGCGCCAGCAGCTTGGCCAACAGGGGGTTCAATTCACCCCTCCACTTT.

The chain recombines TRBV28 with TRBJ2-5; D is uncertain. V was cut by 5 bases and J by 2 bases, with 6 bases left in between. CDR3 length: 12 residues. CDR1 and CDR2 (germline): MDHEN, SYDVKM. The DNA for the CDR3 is TGTGCCAGCAGTCCCCCACAAGAGACCCAGTACTTC. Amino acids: CASSPPQETQYF.

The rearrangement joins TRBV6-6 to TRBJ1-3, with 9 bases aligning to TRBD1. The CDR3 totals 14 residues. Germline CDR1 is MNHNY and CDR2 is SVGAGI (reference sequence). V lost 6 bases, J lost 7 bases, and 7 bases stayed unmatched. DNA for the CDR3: TGTGCCAGCAGGTTGTGGGACAGGGAGAACACCATATATTTT. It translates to CASRLWDRENTIYF.

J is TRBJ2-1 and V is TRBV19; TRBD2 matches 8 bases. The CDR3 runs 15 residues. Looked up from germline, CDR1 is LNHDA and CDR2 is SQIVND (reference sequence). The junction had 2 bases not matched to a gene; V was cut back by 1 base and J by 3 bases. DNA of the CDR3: TGTGCCAGTAGTATAGGGCGGGGGGACTACAATGAGCAGTTCTTC. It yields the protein CASSIGRGDYNEQFF. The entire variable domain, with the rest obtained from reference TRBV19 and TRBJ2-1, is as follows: DGGITQSPKYLFRKEGQNVTLSCEQNLNHDAMYWYRQDPGQGLRLIYYSQIVNDFQKGDIAEGYSVSREKKESFPLTVTSAQKNPTAFYLCASSIGRGDYNEQFFGPGTRLTVL.

This CDR3 reads CASSQTGSQTDTQYF. CDR3 DNA: TGTGCCAGCAGTCAGACAGGGAGTCAGACAGATACGCAGTATTTT. The rearrangement uses TRBV6-5 and TRBJ2-3, with 7 bases fitting TRBD1. The CDR3 loop spans 15 amino acids. CDR1 is MNHEY, CDR2 SVGAGI, per germline. V trimming: 5 bases; J trimming: 3 bases; junction bases outside the gene matches: 8.

CDR3 region: CASSQGGVEPNYGYTF. CDR3 sequence (DNA): TGCGCCAGCAGTCAAGGGGGTGTAGAGCCAAACTATGGCTACACCTTC. V and J are TRBV23-1 and TRBJ1-2; D perhaps matches TRBD1 (5 bases). TRBV23-1 is an ORF for which the function is uncertain. This CDR3 is built from 16 residues. V gave up 2 bases and J gave up 2 bases, with 15 bases separating them.

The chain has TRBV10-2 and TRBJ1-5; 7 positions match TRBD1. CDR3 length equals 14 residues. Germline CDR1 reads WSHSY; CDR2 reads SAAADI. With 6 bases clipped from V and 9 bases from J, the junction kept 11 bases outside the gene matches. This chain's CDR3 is CASSPSRQGGPQHF. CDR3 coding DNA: TGCGCCAGCAGCCCTAGTCGGCAGGGGGGGCCCCAGCATTTT.

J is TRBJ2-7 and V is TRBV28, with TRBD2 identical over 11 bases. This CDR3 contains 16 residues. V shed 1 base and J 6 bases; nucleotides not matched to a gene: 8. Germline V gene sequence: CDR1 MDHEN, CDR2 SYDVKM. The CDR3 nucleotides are TGTGCCAGCAGTTTATCACTAGCGGGGGCTCCTGGCGAGCAGTACTTC. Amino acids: CASSLSLAGAPGEQYF. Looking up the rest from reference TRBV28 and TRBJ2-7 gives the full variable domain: DVKVTQSSRYLVKRTGEKVFLECVQDMDHENMFWYRQDPGLGLRLIYFSYDVKMKEKGDIPEGYSVSREKKERFSLILESASTNQTSMYLCASSLSLAGAPGEQYFGPGTRLTVT.

The CDR3 region has the DNA TGTGCCAGCAGCCTCAACAGGGGTTCCACTGAAGCTTTCTTT. Translation: CASSLNRGSTEAFF. The chain recombines TRBV7-2 with TRBJ1-1, with TRBD1 matching 7 bases. Germline CDR1 is SGHTA and CDR2 is FQGNSA. The CDR3 runs 14 residues. J lost 4 bases, V lost 5 bases, and 7 bases had no gene match.